The 16 T cell receptor beta chains reported below all come from one sample, sequenced in a study of follicular helper T cells after annual influenza vaccination. TCRdb's copy holds only in-frame clones and misses some; the assay was immunoSEQ multiplex PCR. Here the sample spans some 10,000 clones, roughly four fifths being singletons. The specimen comprised CXCR5- memory CD4+ T cells sorted from blood, sampled 6 weeks after influenza vaccination. The receptors shown here come from an adult who received the influenza vaccine.

The chain carries TRBV6-6 and TRBJ1-1, with D hard to call. CDR1 is MNHNY and CDR2 is SVGAGI in the germline V gene (reference sequence). Trimming took 0 bases from V and 6 from J, leaving 8 bases between them. This CDR3 spans 13 amino acids. The CDR3 protein is CASSYSKWAEAFF. For the CDR3, the DNA is TGTGCCAGCAGTTACTCGAAATGGGCTGAAGCTTTCTTT.

This chain connects TRBV7-9 to TRBJ2-3, with 13 bases that match TRBD2. Germline V gene lookup returns CDR1 SEHNR and CDR2 FQNEAQ (reference sequence). The junction had 3 bases not matched to a gene; V was cut back by 2 bases and J by 4 bases. This CDR3 spans 16 amino acids. The CDR3 bases are TGTGCCAGCAGCTTACGGACTAGCGGGGGACCAGATACGCAGTATTTT. This codes for CASSLRTSGGPDTQYF. Full variable domain (outside the CDR3, taken from reference TRBV7-9 and TRBJ2-3): DTGVSQNPRHKITKRGQNVTFRCDPISEHNRLYWYRQTLGQGPEFLTYFQNEAQLEKSRLLSDRFSAERPKGSFSTLEIQRTEQGDSAMYLCASSLRTSGGPDTQYFGPGTRLTVL.

This clone was seen more than once but under ten times. This sequence joins TRBV4-1 and TRBJ2-3; 13 bases are shared with TRBD2. V was pared by 0 bases and J by 13 bases, with 7 bases of the junction left unmatched. Germline CDR1 MGHRA, CDR2 YSYEKL. The CDR3 has 15 residues. Here the CDR3 DNA reads TGCGCCAGCAGCCAAGAGGGTTTTGGGACTAGCGGGGAGTATTTT. Protein sequence: CASSQEGFGTSGEYF.

The rearrangement joins TRBV14 to TRBJ1-1; D unclear. The length of the CDR3 is 13 residues. The germline CDR1 and CDR2 sequences are SGHDN and FVKESK. Trimming stripped 1 base from V and 7 bases from J, with 10 bases between. CDR3 protein: CASSQGMYGEAFF. The CDR3 region has the DNA TGTGCCAGCAGCCAAGGAATGTACGGTGAAGCTTTCTTT.

This chain connects TRBV15 to TRBJ1-6; D is possibly TRBD1 (5 bases). Trimming stripped 3 bases from V and 7 bases from J, with 10 bases between. This CDR3 comprises 14 residues. The germline V gene has CDR1 LNHNV and CDR2 YYDKDF (reference sequence). Written as DNA, the CDR3 is TGTGCCACCAGCAGGCAGGAGGGGAATTCACCCCTCCACTTT. It yields the protein CATSRQEGNSPLHF.

The CDR3 protein is CASSLRQNNEQFF. CDR3 in DNA: TGTGCCAGCAGTTTACGACAAAACAATGAGCAGTTCTTC. The chain recombines TRBV27 with TRBJ2-1; D is undetermined. CDR3 length equals 13 residues. Trimming cost V 2 bases and J 5 bases, with 7 bases left between them. The V gene's germline CDR1 is MNHEY and CDR2 SMNVEV (reference sequence).

The CDR3 DNA reads TGTGCCAGTAGTATATCTCCGGGACAGGGGGTAAACTATGATGGCTACACCTTC. This translates into CASSISPGQGVNYDGYTF. The chain combines TRBV19 with TRBJ1-2; 11 bases match TRBD1. Germline CDR1 reads LNHDA; CDR2 reads SQIVND (reference sequence). With 2 bases clipped from V and 6 bases from J, the junction kept 14 bases outside the gene matches. CDR3 size: 18 residues.

The rearrangement uses TRBV5-1 and TRBJ2-1, with 13 bases lining up with TRBD2. CDR1 and CDR2 from the germline V gene are SGHRS and YFSETQ. The CDR3 loop spans 13 amino acids. With V trimmed by 7 bases and J by 9 bases, 4 bases remained unmatched. CDR3 amino acids: CASGTSGVSEQFF. CDR3 sequence (DNA): TGCGCCAGCGGGACTAGCGGGGTGAGTGAGCAGTTCTTC.

J is TRBJ1-3 and V is TRBV5-6; no firm D call. V dropped 4 bases and J dropped 4 bases, with 6 bases sitting between them. The length of the CDR3 is 12 residues. Germline CDR1 reads SGHDT; CDR2 reads YYEEEE. CDR3 loop: CASSPGGNTIYF. The DNA of the CDR3 is TGTGCCAGCAGCCCGGGAGGAAACACCATATATTTT.

The chain is built from TRBV15 and TRBJ2-1; D assignment may be TRBD1 or TRBD2 (6 bases each). The CDR3 is 14 residues long. CDR1 is LNHNV and CDR2 is YYDKDF in the germline V gene (reference sequence). V was trimmed by 2 bases and J by 6 bases, leaving 11 bases between them. This CDR3 reads CATSRQGRSNEQFF. CDR3 nucleotides: TGTGCCACCAGCAGACAGGGGAGGTCCAATGAGCAGTTCTTC.

This chain uses TRBV6-6 with TRBJ2-7; 8 bases are a match to TRBD2. This CDR3 contains 13 residues. Per germline, CDR1 MNHNY and CDR2 SVGAGI (reference sequence). Unmatched junction bases numbered 6, after V lost 7 bases and J lost 4 bases. The CDR3 DNA reads as TGTGCCAGCACCCGGGGGGGGAGGTACGAGCAGTACTTC. Protein product: CASTRGGRYEQYF.

This CDR3 reads CASSPEGRGREQYF. DNA of the CDR3: TGTGCCAGCAGCCCAGAAGGGAGGGGTAGGGAGCAGTACTTC. The V call is TRBV7-2, the J call TRBJ2-7, with 7 bases matching TRBD2. This CDR3 has 14 amino acids. Germline V lookup: CDR1 SGHTA, CDR2 FQGNSA. V trimming: 5 bases; J trimming: 7 bases; junction bases outside the gene matches: 11.

This chain links TRBV14 with TRBJ1-1; D uncertain. V dropped 5 bases and J dropped 0 bases, with 10 bases sitting between them. Germline V lookup: CDR1 SGHDN, CDR2 FVKESK. The CDR3 is made up of 14 amino acids. Here the CDR3 DNA reads TGTGCCAGCAGCTCCGAGGACCTGAACACTGAAGCTTTCTTT. The encoded protein is CASSSEDLNTEAFF.

This chain joins TRBV6-5 and TRBJ2-1; D possibly corresponds to TRBD1 (6 bases). Trimming stripped 4 bases from V and 0 bases from J, with 10 bases between. The CDR3 totals 15 residues. Germline CDR1 reads MNHEY; CDR2 reads SVGAGI. CDR3 sequence reads: CASSWDINSYNEQFF. CDR3 bases: TGTGCCAGCAGTTGGGACATAAACTCCTACAATGAGCAGTTCTTC.

This chain joins TRBV19 and TRBJ2-1, with 11 positions matching TRBD2. The germline gives CDR1 LNHDA, CDR2 SQIVND (reference sequence). Trimming removed 7 bases from V and 9 bases from J; junction bases left unmatched: 11. The CDR3 runs 15 residues. The chain's CDR3 is CASKSTLAGGGEQFF. The CDR3 DNA sequence: TGTGCCAGTAAAAGTACCCTAGCGGGGGGTGGTGAGCAGTTCTTC.

The chain is built from TRBV7-3 and TRBJ1-3; no clear D gene. The length of the CDR3 is 16 residues. CDR1 is SGHTA and CDR2 is FQGTGA in the germline V gene. The V end was cut by 2 bases, the J end by 0 bases, with 11 bases between. The CDR3: CASSLLICFSGNTIYF. DNA of the CDR3: TGTGCCAGCAGCTTACTTATCTGCTTCTCTGGAAACACCATATATTTT.